Sequencing of this T cell receptor beta chain was carried out in a study of blood T cell repertoires in COVID-19. Germline loops: CDR1 LGHDT, CDR2 YNNKEL (reference sequence). Trimming left V 0 bases short and J 5 bases short, with 16 bases between. This CDR3 has 16 residues. Libraries were prepared by immunoSEQ multiplex PCR; TCRdb keeps only in-frame clonotypes and omits some of them. This sample has some 350,000 clones, with around 91% found just once. Material: PBMCs or T cells enriched from blood (not recorded which). The V gene is TRBV3-1 (or the pseudogene TRBV3-2), the J gene TRBJ2-5; D remains unclear. The clonotype comes from a man younger than 35 who had recovered from COVID-19. Here the CDR3 DNA reads TGTGCCAGCAGCCAAGAAAGCCAGGCTAAAATGGAGACCCAGTACTTC. Its protein product is CASSQESQAKMETQYF.